Listed below are T cell receptor beta chains from one sample, sequenced in a study of early T cells in non-severe SARS-CoV-2 infection. Each CDR3 protein gets one entry after TCRdb re-called the 5' RACE reads with MiXCR. Of about 100,000 distinct CDR3 sequences in the sample, 13% are singletons; the top ten hold approximately 2.3%. The sequencing input was whole blood. These receptors were obtained from an adult who was a healthcare worker with PCR-confirmed SARS-CoV-2 infection or an uninfected control (not recorded which). CDR3s include the opening cysteine and the closing phenylalanine or tryptophan. Fields, in order: V gene, J gene, CDR3 protein.

V: TRBV2
J: TRBJ2-2
CDR3: CASSAGFTGELFF

V: TRBV20-1
J: TRBJ2-3
CDR3: CSASGRSHTDTQYF

V: TRBV20-1
J: TRBJ1-2
CDR3: CSAEGTGSMPYGYTF

V: TRBV7-2
J: TRBJ2-5
CDR3: CASSLGGADGETQYF

V: TRBV20-1
J: TRBJ1-1
CDR3: CSAPKQGANTEAFF

V: TRBV24-1
J: TRBJ2-3
CDR3: CATGQGADTQYF

V: TRBV11-2
J: TRBJ2-1
CDR3: CASSARDRGTQFF

V: TRBV9
J: TRBJ2-1
CDR3: CASSEGTGSYNEQFF

V: TRBV19
J: TRBJ2-7
CDR3: CATTESYFYEQYF

V: TRBV7-2
J: TRBJ2-2
CDR3: CASTYDGGHTGELFF

V: TRBV28
J: TRBJ2-1
CDR3: CASSLAGQGKGEQFF

V: TRBV7-9
J: TRBJ1-5
CDR3: CASSSANQPQHF

V: TRBV18
J: TRBJ1-4
CDR3: CASSPPPHRATNEKLFF

V: TRBV19
J: TRBJ2-2
CDR3: CASSIGRTGGPTGELFF

V: TRBV6-2/TRBV6-3
J: TRBJ2-2
CDR3: CASTEGLTTGELFF

V: TRBV27
J: TRBJ2-5
CDR3: CASSLRQGGETQYF

V: TRBV28
J: TRBJ2-5
CDR3: CASSLAGGNTETQYF

V: TRBV6-6
J: TRBJ2-4
CDR3: CASSPISDRGGKNIQYF

V: TRBV6-2/TRBV6-3
J: TRBJ2-7
CDR3: CASRPDGVIHEQYF

V: TRBV28
J: TRBJ2-1
CDR3: CASHIRGRGRYNEQFF

V: TRBV12-3/TRBV12-4
J: TRBJ1-3
CDR3: CASSLSPGRGGNTIYF

V: TRBV28
J: TRBJ2-3
CDR3: CASSLVAGPDTQYF

V: TRBV10-3
J: TRBJ2-7
CDR3: CAISDPLTSGRYEQYF

V: TRBV18
J: TRBJ2-3
CDR3: CASSPLGTDTQYF

V: TRBV29-1
J: TRBJ2-7
CDR3: CSVSGGSYEQYF

V: TRBV28
J: TRBJ2-1
CDR3: CASSPGTSGGFWEQFF

V: TRBV4-3
J: TRBJ1-6
CDR3: CASSQDQSAGSAASPLHF

V: TRBV7-2
J: TRBJ1-3
CDR3: CASSLSGPQDTIYF

V: TRBV29-1
J: TRBJ2-5
CDR3: CSVAEGLIEAQYF

V: TRBV15
J: TRBJ2-7
CDR3: CATSGSGRAYEQYF

V: TRBV20-1
J: TRBJ2-3
CDR3: CSARVRRIHTQYF

V: TRBV7-9
J: TRBJ2-7
CDR3: CAIQWDSTPYEQYF

V: TRBV29-1
J: TRBJ2-7
CDR3: CSVKGGLGESYEQYF

V: TRBV27
J: TRBJ2-3
CDR3: CASSSLAGGRDTQYF

V: TRBV29-1
J: TRBJ2-5
CDR3: CSVGRQGETQYF

V: TRBV7-8
J: TRBJ2-5
CDR3: CASRHPGSSQETQYF

V: TRBV20-1
J: TRBJ1-2
CDR3: CRTSNPGRRTGPYGYTF

V: TRBV28
J: TRBJ1-5
CDR3: CASSRPQGGYQPQHF

V: TRBV14
J: TRBJ2-7
CDR3: CTSSGGLWSYEQYF

V: TRBV20-1
J: TRBJ2-1
CDR3: CSARASRSYNEQFF

V: TRBV5-1
J: TRBJ2-1
CDR3: CASSRPGERNEQFF

V: TRBV20-1
J: TRBJ2-1
CDR3: CSARGAVQYNEQFF

V: TRBV11-1
J: TRBJ1-1
CDR3: CASREAGTGVPEAFF

V: TRBV4-3
J: TRBJ2-3
CDR3: CASSQTGPLGTDTQYF

V: TRBV11-2
J: TRBJ1-1
CDR3: CASSQGGLEAFF

V: TRBV6-5
J: TRBJ1-2
CDR3: CANSPRAWSYGYTF

V: TRBV10-2
J: TRBJ2-7
CDR3: CASSPGAYEQYF

V: TRBV11-2
J: TRBJ2-1
CDR3: CASSLVRGAYNEQFF

V: TRBV27
J: TRBJ1-4
CDR3: CASRGQGITNEKLFF

V: TRBV11-2
J: TRBJ2-5
CDR3: CASSSGLRETQYF

V: TRBV28
J: TRBJ2-7
CDR3: CASSFDSTYEQYF

V: TRBV12-3/TRBV12-4
J: TRBJ2-3
CDR3: CASSLWGGENTDTQYF

V: TRBV28
J: TRBJ1-1
CDR3: CASSHRDRMGEVDTEAFF

V: TRBV29-1
J: TRBJ2-7
CDR3: CSVASRDYEQYF

V: TRBV6-2/TRBV6-3
J: TRBJ2-4
CDR3: CASSLASGRDRSF

V: TRBV20-1
J: TRBJ1-1
CDR3: CSALQGALAFF

V: TRBV29-1
J: TRBJ2-1
CDR3: CSVEKNFRAFGQFF

V: TRBV7-2
J: TRBJ2-7
CDR3: CASSLNPLSWTRDSYEQYF

V: TRBV6-6
J: TRBJ1-1
CDR3: CASSYSRGRGRGHTEAFF

V: TRBV12-3/TRBV12-4
J: TRBJ2-2
CDR3: CASSPEGALNTGELFF